The T cell receptor beta chain described here comes from a study of T cell responses to AZD1222 COVID-19 vaccine. About this clone itself: Its antigen is not identified.

Findings and limits, study-wide: Rises in breadth and depth of Spike-specific TCRs came after two AZD1222 doses. Just a handful of AZD1222 recipients were seropositive at baseline.

Libraries were prepared by immunoSEQ multiplex PCR; TCRdb keeps only in-frame clonotypes and omits some of them. The profile shows 100,000 to 150,000 clones, roughly 93% of them singletons. Trimming removed 3 bases at V and 2 bases at J, with 13 bases between. This CDR3 is 14 amino acids long. Looked up from germline, CDR1 is DFQATT and CDR2 is SNEGSKA (reference sequence). The sequencing used peripheral blood, collected on day 0 of AZD1222 vaccination. This clonotype originated in an adult in good health. V and J are TRBV20-1 and TRBJ1-2; weak D call: TRBD1 (5 bases). Here the CDR3 DNA reads TGCAGTGCTAGTGAGGGGAAAAGAAACTATGGCTACACCTTC. Its translation: CSASEGKRNYGYTF.